This is a list of T cell receptor beta chains from one sample in a study of shared clonotypes between healthy human individuals. Generated by immunoSEQ multiplex PCR, the TCRdb table keeps only in-frame clones and is missing some. The sample holds 450,000 to 600,000 clones, less than 80% seen once. The sample consisted of PBMCs. Receptors originate from a woman in her thirties or forties in good health. Some clones in this sample may be carry-over from other donors' samples. Each CDR3 is given with its conserved first and last residue. A D gene is named only where the DNA matches it firmly. Not every row has a clone size; where given, it reads once, few, many or a size class.

TRBJ2-1,.,.,TRBV7-2,CASSLEQNNEQFF,TGTGCCAGCAGCTTAGAACAGAACAATGAGCAGTTCTTC
TRBJ2-1,TRBD2,.,TRBV11-3,CASSLYSGSHSYNEQFF,TGTGCCAGCAGCCTCTACAGCGGGAGTCACTCCTACAATGAGCAGTTCTTC
TRBJ2-2,.,few,TRBV19,CASSIQAFVFAGELFF,TGTGCCAGTAGTATACAGGCGTTCGTCTTTGCCGGGGAGCTGTTTTTT
TRBJ2-7,TRBD2,once,TRBV7-9,CASSLSVLAGVTRSYEQYF,TGTGCCAGCAGCTTATCTGTACTAGCGGGAGTGACTAGGTCCTACGAGCAGTACTTC
TRBJ2-7,TRBD1,.,TRBV9,CASSVVGTGPYEQYF,TGTGCCAGCAGCGTAGTTGGGACAGGGCCCTACGAGCAGTACTTC
TRBJ2-7,.,.,TRBV5-4,CASSLEGGRYEQYF,TGTGCCAGCAGCTTGGAAGGGGGTAGGTACGAGCAGTACTTC
TRBJ1-1,.,many,TRBV7-6,CASSPDSIAPEAFF,TGTGCCAGCAGCCCCGACTCCATCGCCCCTGAAGCTTTCTTT
TRBJ2-3,.,once,TRBV4-2,CASSPELVSTDTQYF,TGTGCCAGCAGCCCGGAGCTCGTTAGCACAGATACGCAGTATTTT
TRBJ2-7,TRBD1,few,TRBV14,CARKGQIGVEQYF,TGTGCCAGGAAGGGACAGATAGGGGTCGAGCAGTACTTC
TRBJ2-7,TRBD1,.,TRBV7-2,CASRRDRGRYEQYF,TGTGCCAGCAGGCGGGACAGGGGGCGCTACGAGCAGTACTTC
TRBJ2-3,.,few,TRBV7-2,CASSLDGNTDTQYF,TGTGCCAGCAGCTTAGACGGAAACACAGATACGCAGTATTTT
TRBJ1-5,.,few,TRBV5-5,CASSLGLTGKPNQPQHF,TGTGCCAGCAGCTTGGGGCTGACAGGCAAGCCCAATCAGCCCCAGCATTTT
TRBJ2-5,TRBD1,.,TRBV5-8,CASSPGTGVGETQYF,TGTGCCAGCAGTCCCGGGACAGGGGTTGGGGAGACCCAGTACTTC
TRBJ2-1,TRBD2,.,TRBV5-4,CASSLGTSGGNIVVEQFF,TGTGCCAGCAGCCTCGGGACTAGCGGGGGCAACATTGTGGTTGAGCAGTTCTTC
TRBJ2-7,.,.,TRBV5-1,CASSITPGMDYYYEQYF,TGCGCCAGCAGCATCACCCCAGGGATGGATTACTACTACGAGCAGTACTTC
TRBJ2-2,.,.,TRBV19,CASSIGGGGTGELFF,TGTGCCAGTAGTATCGGGGGAGGCGGGACCGGGGAGCTGTTTTTT
TRBJ2-1,TRBD2,.,TRBV18,CASSLAGSSYNEQFF,TGTGCCAGCTCGCTAGCGGGAAGCTCCTACAATGAGCAGTTCTTC
TRBJ2-5,TRBD2,.,TRBV28,CASSLAGGVETQYF,TGTGCCAGCAGTTTAGCGGGGGGCGTGGAGACCCAGTACTTC
TRBJ2-1,.,once,TRBV7-2,CASSLLAGQRYEQFF,TGTGCCAGCAGCTTATTGGCGGGACAGCGGTATGAGCAGTTCTTC
TRBJ1-1,.,.,TRBV2,CASTQGVNTEAFF,TGTGCCAGCACCCAAGGGGTGAACACTGAAGCTTTCTTT
TRBJ2-7,TRBD2,.,TRBV28,CASRLQREERDYEQYF,TGTGCCAGCAGGCTACAGCGGGAGGAGCGAGACTACGAGCAGTACTTC
TRBJ1-5,.,.,TRBV14,CASSQGQSNQPQHF,TGTGCCAGCAGCCAAGGACAGAGCAATCAGCCCCAGCATTTT
TRBJ2-1,.,.,TRBV5-1,CASSLVQGPYNEQFF,TGCGCCAGCAGCTTAGTCCAAGGCCCCTACAATGAGCAGTTCTTC
TRBJ1-1,.,.,TRBV7-2,CASSPGRGRGNTEAFF,TGTGCCAGCAGCCCAGGGAGGGGGAGGGGGAACACTGAAGCTTTCTTT
TRBJ1-2,.,.,TRBV27,CASSYRTNYGYTF,TGTGCCAGCAGTTACCGGACGAACTATGGCTACACCTTC
TRBJ2-5,.,.,TRBV18,CASSSDVGETQYF,TGTGCCAGCTCATCAGACGTGGGAGAGACCCAGTACTTC
TRBJ2-7,TRBD2,.,TRBV13,CASSSGSSGRFEQYF,TGTGCCAGCAGCTCGGGATCTAGCGGGAGGTTCGAGCAGTACTTC
TRBJ2-7,.,.,TRBV30,CAWSWDSTYEQYF,TGTGCCTGGAGTTGGGATTCAACCTACGAGCAGTACTTC
TRBJ2-5,TRBD1,.,TRBV7-8,CASSPGQTEETQYF,TGTGCCAGCAGCCCGGGACAGACGGAAGAGACCCAGTACTTC
TRBJ2-2,TRBD2,.,TRBV11-2,CASSPPLAGVLATGELFF,TGTGCCAGCAGCCCGCCCCTAGCGGGAGTACTGGCGACCGGGGAGCTGTTTTTT
TRBJ2-1,TRBD2,.,TRBV6-1,CASRSGGYNEQFF,TGTGCCAGCCGGAGCGGGGGGTACAATGAGCAGTTCTTC
TRBJ2-2,.,.,TRBV5-4,CASSLTRNTGELFF,TGTGCCAGCAGCCTAACCAGGAACACCGGGGAGCTGTTTTTT
TRBJ1-2,.,once,TRBV28,CASSPPGRVYGYTF,TGTGCCAGCAGTCCGCCGGGCAGAGTCTATGGCTACACCTTC
TRBJ1-5,.,.,TRBV28,CASDPADGTQPQHF,TGTGCCAGCGACCCGGCGGACGGGACTCAGCCCCAGCATTTT
TRBJ2-1,.,.,TRBV11-2,CASSFSGYNEQFF,TGTGCCAGCAGCTTTTCTGGATACAATGAGCAGTTCTTC